What follows describes a single T cell receptor (beta chain). Its antigen is not identified. These data belong to a study of STAT5B mutations in CD4+ large granular lymphocyte leukemia. Study results and caveats: 8/27 top patient clones versus 2/35 control clones were TRBV06-family. Main leukemic clonotypes were patient-specific, but 20% to 25% appeared at low frequency elsewhere.

Trimming cost V 5 bases and J 6 bases, with 13 bases left between them. The length of the CDR3 is 12 residues. Germline-derived CDR1 and CDR2 are GTSNPN and SVGIG (reference sequence). Data came from immunoSEQ multiplex PCR; TCRdb stores just in-frame clones and leaves some out. The sample includes about 35,000 clones, more than 75% of them seen just once. This receptor was obtained from a human donor in good health. Sequenced material: CD4+ T cells from blood buffy coats. V is TRBV30 and J is TRBJ1-2, with a tentative D call TRBD1 (6 bases). The CDR3 loop reads CAWALGGNGYTF. CDR3 coding DNA: TGTGCCTGGGCTTTGGGGGGCAATGGCTACACCTTC.